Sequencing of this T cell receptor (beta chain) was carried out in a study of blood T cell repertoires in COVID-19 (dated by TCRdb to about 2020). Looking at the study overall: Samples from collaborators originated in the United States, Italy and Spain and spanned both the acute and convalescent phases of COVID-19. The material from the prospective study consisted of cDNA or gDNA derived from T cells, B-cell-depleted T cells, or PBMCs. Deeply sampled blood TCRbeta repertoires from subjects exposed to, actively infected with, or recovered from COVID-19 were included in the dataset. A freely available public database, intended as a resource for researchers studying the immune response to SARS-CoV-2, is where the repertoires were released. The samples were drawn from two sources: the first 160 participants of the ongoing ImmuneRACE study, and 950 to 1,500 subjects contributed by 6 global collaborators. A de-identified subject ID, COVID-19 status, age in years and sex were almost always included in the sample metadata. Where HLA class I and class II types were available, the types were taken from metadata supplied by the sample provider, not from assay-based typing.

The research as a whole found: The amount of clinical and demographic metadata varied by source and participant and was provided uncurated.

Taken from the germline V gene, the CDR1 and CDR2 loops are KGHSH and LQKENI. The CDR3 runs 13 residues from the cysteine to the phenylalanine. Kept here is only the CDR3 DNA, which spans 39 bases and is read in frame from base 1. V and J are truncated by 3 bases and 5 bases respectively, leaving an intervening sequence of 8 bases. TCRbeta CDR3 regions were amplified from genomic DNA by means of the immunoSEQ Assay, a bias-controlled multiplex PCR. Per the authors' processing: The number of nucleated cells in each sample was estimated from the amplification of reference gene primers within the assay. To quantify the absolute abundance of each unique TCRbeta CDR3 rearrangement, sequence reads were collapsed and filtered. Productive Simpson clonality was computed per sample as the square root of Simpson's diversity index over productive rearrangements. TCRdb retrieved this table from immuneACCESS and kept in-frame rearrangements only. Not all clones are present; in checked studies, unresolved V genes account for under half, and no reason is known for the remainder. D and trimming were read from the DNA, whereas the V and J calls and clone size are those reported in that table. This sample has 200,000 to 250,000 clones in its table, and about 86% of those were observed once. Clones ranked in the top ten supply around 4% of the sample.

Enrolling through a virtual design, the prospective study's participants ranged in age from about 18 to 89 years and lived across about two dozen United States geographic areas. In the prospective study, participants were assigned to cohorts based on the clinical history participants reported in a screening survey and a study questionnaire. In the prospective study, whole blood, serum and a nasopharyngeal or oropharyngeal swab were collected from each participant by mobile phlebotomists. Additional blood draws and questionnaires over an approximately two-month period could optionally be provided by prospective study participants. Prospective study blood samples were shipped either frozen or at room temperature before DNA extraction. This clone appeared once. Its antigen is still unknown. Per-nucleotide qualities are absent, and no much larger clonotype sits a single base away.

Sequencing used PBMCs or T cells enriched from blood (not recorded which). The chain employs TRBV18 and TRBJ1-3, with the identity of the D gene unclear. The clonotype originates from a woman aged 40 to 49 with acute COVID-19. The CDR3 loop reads CASSPGVRNTIYF. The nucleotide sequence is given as TGTGCCAGCTCACCCGGAGTTAGAAACACCATATATTTT.